The present TCR beta chain was sequenced within a study of T cell responses to AZD1222 COVID-19 vaccine. Whole-study results and caveats: Spike-wide vaccine-associated CD4 TCRs dominated at 160-218 and 743-854. A reported finding is that nearly half of spike-specific TCRs target unmutated variant regions. No day 14 peak samples; only post-peak repertoires were characterized. A mostly white British donor set with more females was recruited, and clonal diversity was possibly underestimated.

Per the germline V gene, CDR1 is SGDLS and CDR2 is YYNGEE. Trimming took 7 bases from V and 0 from J; bases not matched to a gene: 4. CDR3 size: 14 residues. Points on this clone: The antigen remains unidentified.

The assay was immunoSEQ multiplex PCR, and TCRdb's table has in-frame clones only and misses some. The sample records approximately 150,000 clones, roughly 90% being singletons. The chain joins TRBV9 to TRBJ1-2, with 9 bases identical to TRBD1. This sequence originates from an adult in good health. The sequencing here drew on peripheral blood, taken on day 0 of AZD1222 vaccination. CDR3 in amino acids: CASARTGANYGYTF. CDR3 bases: TGTGCCAGCGCACGGACAGGGGCTAACTATGGCTACACCTTC.